The T cell receptor (beta chain) under discussion was sequenced for a study of cytomegalovirus exposure and HLA in healthy donors. As concerns this clone: The antigen is not known.

General study points: Most TCR sequences showed up rarely, but some public TCRs showed up in many donors. Analysis performed later found 16,951 TCR beta sequences associated with HLA alleles at 0.05 false discovery rate.

Germline CDR1 SGHAT, CDR2 FQNNGV. The CDR3 has 11 amino acids. V gave up 9 bases and J gave up 3 bases, with 9 bases separating them. PCR was performed using 60 Vbeta and 13 Jbeta primers. The method was immunoSEQ multiplex PCR; TCRdb's version includes in-frame clones alone and lacks a portion of them. There are under 150,000 clones in the sample; over 60% occur only once, and approximately 6.5% lies in the top ten. The chain is built from TRBV11-2 and TRBJ2-7; D is undetermined. The TCR originated in a woman aged 40 to 49 in good health and CMV-seronegative. The sample consisted of PBMCs. The CDR3 loop reads CASSSVYEQYF. The CDR3 coding sequence is TGTGCCAGTTCCAGTGTCTACGAGCAGTACTTC.